The 5 T cell receptor beta chains below were found in one sample sequenced in a study of blood T cells in healthy people across ages. The second PCR ran about 6 to 11 cycles with a sample-barcoded 5' primer and J-beta primers. Using its own MiXCR run on the 5' RACE reads, TCRdb lists one record per CDR3 protein. The sample has around 650,000 distinct CDR3 sequences, around 32% seen once; the top ten hold about 16%. The sample taken for sequencing was blood. These TCRs come from an elderly woman in good health.

In its sample, this clonotype was seen many times. The chain carries TRBV7-9 and TRBJ1-5; 7 bases are shared with TRBD1. The trim removed 4 bases at V and 7 bases at J, leaving 10 bases unmatched. The CDR3 totals 15 residues. Germline CDR1 reads SEHNR; CDR2 reads FQNEAQ (reference sequence). CDR3 residues: CASSSSDRVGQPQHF. Written as DNA, the CDR3 is TGTGCCAGCAGCTCATCTGACAGGGTTGGACAGCCCCAGCATTTT.

This chain uses TRBV19 with TRBJ1-1; possibly TRBD1 for D (6 bases). Germline CDR1 and CDR2: LNHDA and SQIVND (reference sequence). There are 15 residues in the CDR3. V was trimmed by 7 bases and J by 1 base, leaving 16 bases between them. CDR3 amino acids: CASNSRQDWNTEAFF. In DNA, the CDR3 is TGTGCCAGTAACTCGAGACAGGACTGGAACACTGAAGCTTTCTTT.

In its sample, this clonotype was seen many times. The chain is built from TRBV5-1 and TRBJ2-3; D may be TRBD1 (5 bases). CDR3 length equals 16 residues. The germline CDR1 and CDR2 sequences are SGHRS and YFSETQ. The germline V and J ends were trimmed by 4 bases and 2 bases, with 17 bases remaining between them. The CDR3 is CASSEERGFLTDTQYF. The CDR3, as DNA: TGCGCCAGCAGCGAAGAAAGGGGCTTTCTCACAGATACGCAGTATTTT.

This clonotype was observed many times. V and J are TRBV6-1 and TRBJ2-7; tentatively, D is TRBD2 (5 bases). The CDR3 loop spans 14 amino acids. V was cut by 7 bases and J by 2 bases, with 15 bases left in between. Germline V gives CDR1 MNHNS, CDR2 SASEGT. CDR3 DNA: TGTGCCAGCACCGAGGGCTGGGCCACCTACGAGCAGTACTTC. It encodes CASTEGWATYEQYF.

Details on this clonotype: A much larger clone is a single base away; this may be a read error. V usage is TRBV24-1 and J usage is TRBJ1-5; the D is unclear. V was pared by 9 bases and J by 0 bases, with 8 bases between. The CDR3 runs 13 residues. Germline V gives CDR1 KGHDR, CDR2 SFDVKD. The CDR3 bases are TGTGCCACCGGTGGTGATAGCAATCAGCCCCAGCATTTT. Its protein is CATGGDSNQPQHF.